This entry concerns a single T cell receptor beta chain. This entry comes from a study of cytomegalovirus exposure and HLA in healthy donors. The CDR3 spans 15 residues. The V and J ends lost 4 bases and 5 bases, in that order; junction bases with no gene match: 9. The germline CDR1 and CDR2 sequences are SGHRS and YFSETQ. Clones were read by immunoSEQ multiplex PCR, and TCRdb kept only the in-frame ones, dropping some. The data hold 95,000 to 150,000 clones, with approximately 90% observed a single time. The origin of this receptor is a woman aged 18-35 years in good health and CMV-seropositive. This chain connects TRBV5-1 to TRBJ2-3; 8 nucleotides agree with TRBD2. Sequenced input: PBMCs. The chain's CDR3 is CASSLQREQGDTQYF. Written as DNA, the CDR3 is TGCGCCAGCAGCCTTCAGCGGGAGCAGGGAGATACGCAGTATTTT.